The source of this T cell receptor beta chain is a study of glioma-infiltrating T cells after dendritic cell vaccination. This clone is a singleton in its sample. CDR1 and CDR2 (germline): SGHRS, YFSETQ. The CDR3 length is 14 residues. Trimming removed 4 bases from V and 4 bases from J, with 12 bases in between. TCRdb keeps only in-frame clones here, not all; method: immunoSEQ multiplex PCR. This table has 55,000 to 70,000 clones, around four fifths appearing once. The chain recombines TRBV5-1 with TRBJ2-1; a weak D match, TRBD1 (6 bases). This TCR was sampled from a human donor with glioblastoma. The source was blood, collected before dendritic cell vaccination. The CDR3 loop reads CASSPPQGYNEQFF. The DNA for the CDR3 is TGCGCCAGCAGCCCCCCCCAGGGGTACAATGAGCAGTTCTTC.